The clone carrying this T cell receptor beta chain was found a few times. Its specificity is not known. CDR3 length: 13 residues. Trimming removed 0 bases at V and 7 bases at J, with 7 bases between. Germline CDR1 is SGHTA and CDR2 is FQGNSA. This sample stems from a study of blood T cells in healthy people across ages. Per sample, extraction of total RNA gave at least 6 micrograms in every case. Study-level results: Per million T cells, the diversity of TCR beta decreased roughly linearly as age advanced.

A J-beta primer mix and a sample-barcoded 5' primer were used in a second PCR of about 7 to 12 cycles. Every cDNA molecule carried a tag from a template-switch adaptor bearing 12 random nucleotides. TCRdb passed the 5' RACE reads through MiXCR, listing each CDR3 protein once. This sample yields about 830,000 distinct CDR3 sequences, of which roughly 50% are seen a single time; 20% to 25% belongs to the top ten. Sequenced sample: blood. This clonotype originated in a man aged 30 to 45 in good health. The V call is TRBV7-2, the J call TRBJ2-1; no firm D call. The CDR3 nucleotides read TGTGCCAGCAGCTTAGCGGTACTTAATGAGCAGTTCTTC. This gives the protein CASSLAVLNEQFF.